These 5 T cell receptor beta chains were all obtained from the same sample, sequenced in a study of beta chain features in type 1 diabetes. The authors reverse transcribed all of the isolated RNA, so sequencing captured expressed TCRB transcripts. Clones were read by immunoSEQ multiplex PCR, and TCRdb kept only the in-frame ones, dropping some. The data hold about 45,000 clones, with over 50% observed a single time. Sequencing was performed on Tregs from blood. The receptors derive from a woman aged 18 to 35 in good health.

The genes are TRBV5-4 and TRBJ2-7; 10 bases fit TRBD1. The CDR3 contains 17 residues. V shed 3 bases and J 2 bases; nucleotides not matched to a gene: 11. Germline V gene sequence: CDR1 SGHNT, CDR2 YYREEE (reference sequence). This CDR3 reads CASSWSYSGTGAYEQYF. For the CDR3, the DNA is TGTGCCAGCAGCTGGTCATACTCCGGGACAGGGGCCTACGAGCAGTACTTC.

The CDR3 bases are TGTGCCACCAGCAAGGGGACAGATGACACTGAAGCTTTCTTT. It encodes CATSKGTDDTEAFF. This sequence joins TRBV15 and TRBJ1-1; 7 nucleotides align to TRBD1. The junction had 5 bases not matched to a gene; V was cut back by 4 bases and J by 3 bases. The CDR3 extends over 14 amino acids. Germline V CDR1 and CDR2: LNHNV, YYDKDF (reference sequence).

There are a few counts of this clone. The rearrangement joins TRBV9 to TRBJ2-4; D perhaps matches TRBD1 (5 bases). Germline V gives CDR1 SGDLS, CDR2 YYNGEE. The CDR3 consists of 16 residues. The germline V and J ends were trimmed by 2 bases and 5 bases, with 17 bases remaining between them. The CDR3 coding sequence is TGTGCCAGCAGCGTTACAGGAGCAAGAGGAGAAAACATTCAGTACTTC. Amino acids: CASSVTGARGENIQYF.

The chain recombines TRBV5-1 with TRBJ2-7; 7 bases agree with TRBD2. The CDR3 is 14 amino acids. Germline V gene lookup returns CDR1 SGHRS and CDR2 YFSETQ. The V segment lost 2 bases and the J segment 5 bases; nucleotides outside the gene matches: 7. The CDR3 is CASSFSGTTNEQYF. The CDR3 bases are TGCGCCAGCAGCTTTTCCGGGACTACGAACGAGCAGTACTTC.

This sequence joins TRBV5-1 and TRBJ2-7, with 7 bases matching TRBD2. The trim removed 4 bases at V and 4 bases at J, leaving 8 bases unmatched. CDR1 is SGHRS and CDR2 is YFSETQ in the germline V gene. The CDR3 has 14 amino acids. The CDR3 DNA follows: TGCGCCAGCAGCAGGGACGGGGGGTCGTACGAGCAGTACTTC. Translating gives CASSRDGGSYEQYF.